The 23 T cell receptor beta chains reported below all come from one sample, sequenced in a study of vaccination and CD4 T cells after COVID-19. Sample treatment: approximately 11-day PBMC culture with coronavirus spike peptide pools or control peptides (ViraFEST assay). The antigens these receptors bind are not known. Oncomine TCR Beta short-read sequencing was applied to DNA from cultured CD4+ T cells. A single record per CDR3 protein comes from TCRdb applying MiXCR to the PCR reads. The sample lists around 17,000 distinct CDR3 sequences; around three fifths were seen once. The sample comprised CD4+ T cells from blood, cultured in vitro. The source of these receptors is a human donor who had recovered from COVID-19.

The genes are TRBV28 and TRBJ1-5, with 9 bases that match TRBD1. The germline V gene encodes CDR1 MDHEN and CDR2 SYDVKM. Trimming cost V 2 bases and J 7 bases; bases outside gene matches: 6. There are 15 residues in the CDR3. CDR3 region: CASSLGTGTRQPQHF. CDR3 coding DNA: TGTGCCAGCAGTTTAGGGACAGGGACTCGACAGCCCCAGCATTTT.

The J gene is TRBJ2-7, the V gene TRBV7-2, with 10 bases matching TRBD1. V shed 0 bases and J 4 bases; nucleotides not matched to a gene: 3. The CDR3 has 15 amino acids. Germline V gene sequence: CDR1 SGHTA, CDR2 FQGNSA. The CDR3 DNA is TGTGCCAGCAGCTTAGCGGACAGGGGGTGGTACGAGCAGTACTTC. The encoded protein is CASSLADRGWYEQYF.

The CDR3 reads CSARPGAPETQYF. CDR3 coding DNA: TGCAGTGCTAGACCGGGAGCTCCAGAGACCCAGTACTTC. The chain recombines TRBV20-1 with TRBJ2-5, with D perhaps TRBD2 (6 bases). CDR3 size: 13 residues. CDR1 is DFQATT and CDR2 is SNEGSKA in the germline V gene (reference sequence). Deletions cut 2 bases from V and 4 bases from J, with 11 bases between.

For this clonotype: This clone may be a read error of a much larger clone one base away. The chain recombines TRBV20-1 with TRBJ1-4; a possible D gene is TRBD1 (6 bases). CDR1 and CDR2 from the germline V gene are DFQATT and SNEGSKA (reference sequence). The CDR3 has 13 residues. The CDR3 is CSASNREVAKPFF. The DNA of the CDR3 is TGCAGTGCTAGTAACAGGGAAGTAGCGAAACCGTTTTTT.

The gene calls are TRBV21-1 and TRBJ2-6. TRBV21-1 is reported as a pseudogene. The CDR3 contains 16 residues. This CDR3 reads CASSKEGFSGANVLTF. In DNA, the CDR3 is TGTGCCAGCAGCAAAGAGGGTTTCTCTGGGGCCAACGTCCTGACTTTC.

J is TRBJ1-3 and V is TRBV7-3, with D possibly TRBD1 on 5 matching bases. CDR3 length equals 15 residues. Germline lookup yields CDR1 SGHTA and CDR2 FQGTGA. V dropped 4 bases and J dropped 4 bases, with 14 bases sitting between them. In DNA, the CDR3 is TGTGCCAGCAGCTCTACGACAGCTCCCGGAAACACCATATATTTT. Translation gives CASSSTTAPGNTIYF.

V is TRBV27 and J is TRBJ1-1; D remains unclear. The CDR3 is made up of 15 amino acids. Germline V gene data show CDR1 as MNHEY and CDR2 as SMNVEV (reference sequence). Trimming removed 5 bases from V and 1 base from J, with 14 bases in between. The CDR3 nucleotides read TGTGCCAGCAGTCCCTACCCGACGAGGAACACTGAAGCTTTCTTT. Protein sequence: CASSPYPTRNTEAFF.

This rearrangement joins TRBV27 to TRBJ1-1; no clear D gene. Trimming left V 3 bases short and J 4 bases short, with 6 bases between. Germline V lookup: CDR1 MNHEY, CDR2 SMNVEV (reference sequence). The CDR3 runs to 12 residues. The CDR3 region has the DNA TGTGCCAGCAGTTTTCTAGGCACTGAAGCTTTCTTT. As protein: CASSFLGTEAFF.

The gene calls are TRBV27 and TRBJ2-3; D not resolved. CDR3 length equals 14 residues. Germline V gene sequence: CDR1 MNHEY, CDR2 SMNVEV (reference sequence). V was pared by 3 bases and J by 0 bases, with 7 bases between. In nucleotides, the CDR3 is TGTGCCAGCAGTTTGGTGGCTAGCACAGATACGCAGTATTTT. Translation gives CASSLVASTDTQYF.

This clonotype was observed a handful of times. This chain links TRBV20-1 with TRBJ1-1, with D tentatively TRBD1 (5 bases). The CDR3 sequence is 14 residues long. Germline CDR1 reads DFQATT; CDR2 reads SNEGSKA (reference sequence). Trimming left V 6 bases short and J 5 bases short, with 19 bases between. CDR3 bases: TGCAGTGCCCCGGGACGGACGGAACGGACTGAAGCTTTCTTT. Protein product: CSAPGRTERTEAFF.

This chain joins TRBV30 and TRBJ2-3, with 8 bases matching TRBD2. With 4 bases clipped from V and 1 base from J, the junction kept 4 bases outside the gene matches. Germline CDR1 reads GTSNPN; CDR2 reads SVGIG (reference sequence). This CDR3 comprises 14 residues. CDR3 amino acids: CAWTQLAGTDTQYF. In nucleotides, the CDR3 is TGTGCCTGGACCCAACTAGCGGGCACAGATACGCAGTATTTT.

V gene TRBV24-1 combines with J gene TRBJ2-7; 7 bases align to TRBD2. V was clipped by 9 bases and J by 13 bases; unmatched bases: 11. Per germline, CDR1 KGHDR and CDR2 SFDVKD. The CDR3 consists of 11 residues. CDR3 amino acids: CATLGRGEPYF. CDR3 in DNA: TGTGCCACCCTGGGACGGGGGGAGCCTTACTTC.

The sample holds a few counts of this clonotype. The V and J genes are TRBV12-3 or TRBV12-4 and TRBJ1-5; D call uncertain. Trimming cost V 5 bases and J 6 bases, with 17 bases left between them. The CDR3 is 15 amino acids. CDR3 nucleotides: TGTGCCAGCAGTGATTCTGAAGGGATAGGTCAGCCCCAGCATTTT. Protein sequence: CASSDSEGIGQPQHF.

V usage is TRBV28 and J usage is TRBJ2-7; D is uncertain. V lost 7 bases and J 2 bases, leaving 6 bases between the germline ends. CDR1 and CDR2 from the germline V gene are MDHEN and SYDVKM. The CDR3 loop spans 11 amino acids. The CDR3 sequence: CASIGTYEQYF. The CDR3 DNA is TGTGCCAGCATTGGTACCTACGAGCAGTACTTC.

This chain connects TRBV10-3 to TRBJ2-5; possible D gene TRBD1, 5 bases. The CDR3 is 13 residues long. Germline V CDR1 and CDR2: ENHRY, SYGVKD. V lost 0 bases and J 3 bases, leaving 5 bases between the germline ends. This CDR3 is CAISESREETQYF. The CDR3 bases are TGTGCCATCAGTGAGTCCAGGGAAGAGACCCAGTACTTC.

This chain connects TRBV30 to TRBJ1-6; D may be TRBD1 (6 bases). V dropped 6 bases and J dropped 2 bases, with 8 bases sitting between them. CDR1 is GTSNPN, CDR2 SVGIG, per germline (reference sequence). The CDR3 spans 13 residues. Here the CDR3 DNA reads TGTGCCTGTAACAGGGCCTATAATTCACCCCTCCACTTT. It is translated as CACNRAYNSPLHF.

This clonotype showed up just a few times. This sequence joins TRBV6-1 and TRBJ1-2; no clear D gene. Germline V CDR1 and CDR2: MNHNS, SASEGT. The length of the CDR3 is 14 residues. Trimming left V 6 bases short and J 13 bases short, with 24 bases between. The CDR3 sequence: CASRPSAISLSLTF. The CDR3 nucleotides read TGTGCCAGCAGGCCGTCTGCAATTTCCCTCTCTCTCACCTTC.

The chain joins TRBV7-2 to TRBJ2-1, with 14 bases fitting TRBD2. With 5 bases clipped from V and 4 bases from J, the junction kept 7 bases outside the gene matches. The CDR3 sequence is 17 residues long. Germline V gene lookup returns CDR1 SGHTA and CDR2 FQGNSA. The CDR3 spells CASSLPWTSGRYNEQFF. The CDR3 DNA reads TGTGCCAGCAGCCTCCCTTGGACTAGCGGGAGGTACAATGAGCAGTTCTTC.

The V call is TRBV7-2, the J call TRBJ2-7; TRBD1 matches 7 bases. Germline V gene lookup returns CDR1 SGHTA and CDR2 FQGNSA. With V trimmed by 1 base and J by 0 bases, 6 bases remained unmatched. This CDR3 is built from 16 residues. This chain's CDR3 is CASSLGGAGGSYEQYF. In DNA form, the CDR3 reads TGTGCCAGCAGCTTAGGAGGGGCAGGGGGCTCCTACGAGCAGTACTTC.

The CDR3: CASSLDQGPYEQYF. The DNA for the CDR3 is TGCGCCAGCAGCTTGGATCAGGGACCCTACGAGCAGTACTTC. The chain joins TRBV5-1 to TRBJ2-7; D might be TRBD1 or TRBD2, each matching 5 bases. V lost 0 bases and J lost 2, with 9 bases in between. The CDR3 totals 14 residues. Germline V gene lookup returns CDR1 SGHRS and CDR2 YFSETQ.

The chain carries TRBV2 and TRBJ1-1; D gene ambiguous. Looked up from germline, CDR1 is SNHLY and CDR2 is FYNNEI. V was cut by 7 bases and J by 8 bases, with 11 bases left in between. The CDR3 runs to 11 residues. CDR3 DNA: TGTGCCAGCATTCCGACGGGGGAAGCTTTCTTT. Amino acids: CASIPTGEAFF.

The chain links TRBV19 to TRBJ1-2; no reliable D call. The germline V and J ends were trimmed by 10 bases and 4 bases, with 13 bases remaining between them. Germline V CDR1 and CDR2: LNHDA, SQIVND (reference sequence). The CDR3 spans 12 residues. The CDR3 DNA sequence: TGTGCCACCCACAGAGCCCTCTATGGCTACACCTTC. This encodes CATHRALYGYTF.

The table lists this clonotype with a few counts. The chain carries TRBV27 and TRBJ1-2, with D tentatively TRBD1 (5 bases). V lost 3 bases and J 6 bases, leaving 20 bases between the germline ends. CDR1 is MNHEY, CDR2 SMNVEV, per germline (reference sequence). The CDR3 is made up of 16 amino acids. The DNA for the CDR3 is TGTGCCAGCAGTTTTAGGCCCGGAAGACGAGGGGATGGCTACACCTTC. It yields the protein CASSFRPGRRGDGYTF.